A single sample gave rise to the 21 T cell receptor beta chains below, sequenced in a study of blood T cell repertoires in COVID-19. Assay used: immunoSEQ multiplex PCR; TCRdb lists only in-frame clones, some missing. The table includes around 220,000 clones, around 85% detected once. Sequenced: peripheral blood. These receptors all come from a woman aged 45-65 years with acute or convalescent COVID-19.

This rearrangement joins TRBV18 to TRBJ2-5; D remains unclear. V was pared by 6 bases and J by 5 bases, with 16 bases between. Germline V gene lookup returns CDR1 KGHSH and CDR2 LQKENI. The CDR3 covers 14 residues. In DNA form, the CDR3 reads TGTGCCAGCTCTTTATCTGGAGTTTGGGAGACCCAGTACTTC. Amino acids: CASSLSGVWETQYF.

This chain connects TRBV3-1 (or the pseudogene TRBV3-2) to TRBJ1-5; D call uncertain. The CDR3 is 15 amino acids. CDR1 and CDR2 (germline): LGHDT, YNNKEL (reference sequence). V was trimmed by 4 bases and J by 2 bases, leaving 12 bases between them. The CDR3 spells CASSPRRGGNQPQHF. CDR3 nucleotide sequence: TGTGCCAGCAGCCCCCGAAGAGGCGGCAATCAGCCCCAGCATTTT.

The rearrangement uses TRBV3-1 (or the pseudogene TRBV3-2) and TRBJ2-7; no clear D gene. The CDR3 loop spans 12 amino acids. Trimming stripped 1 base from V and 1 base from J, with 2 bases between. Germline assignment: CDR1 LGHDT and CDR2 YNNKEL (reference sequence). CDR3 amino acids: CASSQASYEQYF. The CDR3, as DNA: TGTGCCAGCAGCCAAGCGTCCTACGAGCAGTACTTC.

The chain joins TRBV5-1 to TRBJ2-5, with 15 bases that match TRBD2. J gave up 0 bases and V 5 bases, and 5 bases lay outside the gene matches. The CDR3 consists of 17 residues. Germline V gene data show CDR1 as SGHRS and CDR2 as YFSETQ. The CDR3 nucleotides read TGCGCCAGCAGAACTGGACTAGCGGGGGGGTACCAAGAGACCCAGTACTTC. Encoded protein: CASRTGLAGGYQETQYF.

In this sample, this clone turned up a few times. The CDR3 DNA is TGTGCCAGCAGCGAGGGAGGAGGCAACTATGGCTACACCTTC. This sequence encodes CASSEGGGNYGYTF. This chain connects TRBV9 to TRBJ1-2; D is unresolved. CDR3 size: 14 residues. Germline V gene data show CDR1 as SGDLS and CDR2 as YYNGEE. Trimming removed 3 bases at V and 2 bases at J, with 11 bases between.

This clone has only a few counts. The chain employs TRBV7-9 and TRBJ1-3; D call uncertain. The germline V and J ends were trimmed by 1 base and 0 bases, with 10 bases remaining between them. This CDR3 contains 16 residues. Germline CDR1 SEHNR, CDR2 FQNEAQ (reference sequence). CDR3: CASSLGMRGSGNTIYF. DNA of the CDR3: TGTGCCAGCAGCTTAGGGATGCGGGGCTCTGGAAACACCATATATTTT.

The chain recombines TRBV7-8 with TRBJ2-1; 8 bases map to TRBD2. The CDR3 spans 15 residues. CDR1 SGHVS and CDR2 FQNEAQ come from the germline V gene. V dropped 1 base and J dropped 6; count of bases not matched to a gene: 5. The CDR3 coding sequence is TGTGCCAGCAGCTTAGTTTCGGGAGGGTTCAATGAGCAGTTCTTC. Translation gives CASSLVSGGFNEQFF.

The V call is TRBV4-1, the J call TRBJ1-2; D gene uncertain. CDR3 length: 15 residues. The V and J ends lost 1 base and 6 bases respectively, with 15 bases between them. Germline CDR1 and CDR2: MGHRA and YSYEKL. The CDR3 DNA follows: TGCGCCAGCAGCCAAGCTAGAGGTTCCTGGGATGGCTACACCTTC. Encoded protein: CASSQARGSWDGYTF.

This sequence joins TRBV6-5 and TRBJ2-7; TRBD1 is a possible D gene (6 bases). V lost 6 bases and J 0 bases, leaving 12 bases between the germline ends. This CDR3 spans 14 amino acids. Germline V gene sequence: CDR1 MNHEY, CDR2 SVGAGI. In DNA form, the CDR3 reads TGTGCCAGCAGGTATACAGGGAGCTCCTACGAGCAGTACTTC. Its protein product is CASRYTGSSYEQYF.

The rearrangement links TRBV7-8 to TRBJ2-1; a possible D gene is TRBD2 (6 bases). The V end was cut by 5 bases, the J end by 0 bases, with 17 bases between. Germline V gene data show CDR1 as SGHVS and CDR2 as FQNEAQ. CDR3 length equals 17 residues. CDR3 bases: TGTGCCAGCAGCCCAACCTGGCGGGGTCGCTCCTACAATGAGCAGTTCTTC. This gives the protein CASSPTWRGRSYNEQFF. The entire variable domain, with the rest obtained from reference TRBV7-8 and TRBJ2-1, is as follows: GAGVSQSPRYKVAKRGQDVALRCDPISGHVSLFWYQQALGQGPEFLTYFQNEAQLDKSGLPSDRFFAERPEGSVSTLKIQRTQQEDSAVYLCASSPTWRGRSYNEQFFGPGTRLTVL.

The chain carries TRBV5-1 and TRBJ2-5; 8 positions match TRBD1. Germline assignment: CDR1 SGHRS and CDR2 YFSETQ. The CDR3 consists of 16 residues. J lost 5 bases, V lost 4 bases, and 13 bases had no gene match. The CDR3 sequence: CASSADPQGVGETQYF. As DNA, the CDR3 is TGCGCCAGCAGCGCGGACCCACAGGGGGTAGGGGAGACCCAGTACTTC.

This clone was seen once. V usage is TRBV7-6 and J usage is TRBJ1-1, with 7 nucleotides matching TRBD1. After removal of 2 bases from V and 1 base from J, the junction contained 1 base not matched to a gene. The CDR3 spans 14 residues. CDR1 SGHVS and CDR2 FNYEAQ come from the germline V gene. The CDR3: CASSLKGANTEAFF. The CDR3 region has the DNA TGTGCCAGCAGCTTAAAGGGGGCGAACACTGAAGCTTTCTTT.

The J gene is TRBJ2-2, the V gene TRBV19, with 8 bases identical to TRBD2. The CDR3 length is 15 residues. Germline CDR1 reads LNHDA; CDR2 reads SQIVND (reference sequence). The ends lost 3 bases at V and 7 bases at J; junction bases unmatched: 7. The CDR3 sequence is CASSINREGVGELFF. The CDR3 DNA is TGTGCCAGTAGTATCAATCGGGAGGGGGTCGGGGAGCTGTTTTTT.

The genes are TRBV18 and TRBJ1-4, with a possible D match to TRBD1 (6 bases). The CDR3 spans 14 residues. Deletions cut 3 bases from V and 5 bases from J, with 10 bases between. Germline assignment: CDR1 KGHSH and CDR2 LQKENI. Here the CDR3 DNA reads TGTGCCAGCTCACCGGACAGAGTAAATGAAAAACTGTTTTTT. Its protein product is CASSPDRVNEKLFF.

The chain is built from TRBV5-8 and TRBJ1-5; 9 bases fit TRBD1. The CDR3 covers 15 residues. The ends lost 7 bases at V and 4 bases at J; junction bases unmatched: 9. The V gene's germline CDR1 is SGHTS and CDR2 YDEGEE. This CDR3 reads CASVPHRGLNQPQHF. CDR3 DNA: TGTGCCAGCGTACCTCACAGGGGGCTTAATCAGCCCCAGCATTTT.

The chain employs TRBV5-8 and TRBJ2-7; tentatively, D is TRBD1 (6 bases). Trimming stripped 2 bases from V and 4 bases from J, with 22 bases between. The CDR3 runs to 17 residues. CDR1 SGHTS and CDR2 YDEGEE come from the germline V gene. The CDR3 DNA follows: TGTGCCAGCAGCTTTCGATGGGACACCGTCTCGGAGTACGAGCAGTACTTC. As protein: CASSFRWDTVSEYEQYF.

V usage is TRBV6-1 and J usage is TRBJ2-7, with a possible D match to TRBD1 (5 bases). Trimming left V 0 bases short and J 4 bases short, with 13 bases between. The CDR3 loop spans 15 amino acids. Germline loops: CDR1 MNHNS, CDR2 SASEGT. CDR3 sequence: CASSEAAGLRYEQYF. In DNA form, the CDR3 reads TGTGCCAGCAGTGAAGCTGCAGGGCTGAGGTACGAGCAGTACTTC.

This clone was counted a few times. This sequence joins TRBV5-6 and TRBJ2-7, with a tentative D call TRBD2 (5 bases). The CDR3 runs 13 residues. Germline CDR1 is SGHDT and CDR2 is YYEEEE. Trimming pared 2 bases from V and 0 bases from J, leaving 6 bases between. CDR3 coding DNA: TGTGCCAGCAGCTTCGGGGTCTCCTACGAGCAGTACTTC. It specifies CASSFGVSYEQYF. The variable domain in full, with the rest retrieved from reference TRBV5-6 and TRBJ2-7, is DAGVTQSPTHLIKTRGQQVTLRCSPKSGHDTVSWYQQALGQGPQFIFQYYEEEERQRGNFPDRFSGHQFPNYSSELNVNALLLGDSALYLCASSFGVSYEQYFGPGTRLTVT.

The genes are TRBV5-1 and TRBJ2-1, with TRBD2 identical over 8 bases. The CDR3 consists of 12 residues. Trimming cost V 0 bases and J 12 bases; bases outside gene matches: 2. Germline V CDR1 and CDR2: SGHRS, YFSETQ. CDR3 nucleotides: TGCGCCAGCAGCTTGGACCTAGCGGGGCAGTTCTTC. This gives the protein CASSLDLAGQFF.

The CDR3: CASSIVNRRDNYGYTF. Here the CDR3 DNA reads TGTGCCAGTAGTATAGTTAATCGGCGGGACAACTATGGCTACACCTTC. V usage is TRBV19 and J usage is TRBJ1-2; D is possibly TRBD1 (5 bases). The CDR3 is made up of 16 amino acids. CDR1 and CDR2 from the germline V gene are LNHDA and SQIVND (reference sequence). V was trimmed by 1 base and J by 2 bases, leaving 14 bases between them.

This clone is a singleton in its sample. This sequence joins TRBV30 and TRBJ1-2; D remains ambiguous. There are 11 residues in the CDR3. Germline loops: CDR1 GTSNPN, CDR2 SVGIG (reference sequence). Trimming shortened V by 2 bases and J by 7 bases, and 8 bases separated the two germline ends. CDR3 DNA: TGTGCCTGGAGTAACGGGGTTGGCTACACCTTC. Protein: CAWSNGVGYTF.